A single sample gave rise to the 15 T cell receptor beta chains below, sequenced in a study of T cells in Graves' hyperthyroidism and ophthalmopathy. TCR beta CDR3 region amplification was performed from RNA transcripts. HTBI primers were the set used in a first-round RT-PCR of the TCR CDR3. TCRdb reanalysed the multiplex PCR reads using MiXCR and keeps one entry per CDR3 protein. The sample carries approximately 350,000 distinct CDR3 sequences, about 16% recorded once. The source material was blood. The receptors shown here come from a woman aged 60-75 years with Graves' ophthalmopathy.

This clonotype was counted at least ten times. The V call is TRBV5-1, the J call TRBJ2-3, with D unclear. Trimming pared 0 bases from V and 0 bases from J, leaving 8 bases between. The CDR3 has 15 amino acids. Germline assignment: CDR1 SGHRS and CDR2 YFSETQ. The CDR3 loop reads CASSLVDTSTDTQYF. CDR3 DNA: TGCGCCAGCAGCTTGGTTGACACAAGCACAGATACGCAGTATTTT.

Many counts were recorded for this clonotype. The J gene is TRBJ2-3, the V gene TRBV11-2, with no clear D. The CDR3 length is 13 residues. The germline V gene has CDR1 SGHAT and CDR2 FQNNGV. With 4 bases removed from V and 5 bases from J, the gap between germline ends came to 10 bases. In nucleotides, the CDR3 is TGTGCCAGCAGCTCGCTGACGGTAGATACGCAGTATTTT. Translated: CASSSLTVDTQYF.

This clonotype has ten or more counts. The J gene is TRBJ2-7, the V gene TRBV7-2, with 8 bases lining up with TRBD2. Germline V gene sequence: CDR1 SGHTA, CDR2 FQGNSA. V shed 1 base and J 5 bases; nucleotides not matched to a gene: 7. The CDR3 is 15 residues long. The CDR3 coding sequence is TGTGCCAGCAGCTTAGGTCCGGGAGGGGGGGACGAGCAGTACTTC. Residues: CASSLGPGGGDEQYF.

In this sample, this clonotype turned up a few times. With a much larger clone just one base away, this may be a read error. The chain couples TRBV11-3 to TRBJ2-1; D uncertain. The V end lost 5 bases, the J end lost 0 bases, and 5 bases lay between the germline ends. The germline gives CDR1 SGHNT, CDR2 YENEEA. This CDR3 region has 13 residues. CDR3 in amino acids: CASSKSSYNEQFF. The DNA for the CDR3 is TGTGCCAGCAGCAAGAGCTCCTACAATGAGCAGTTCTTC.

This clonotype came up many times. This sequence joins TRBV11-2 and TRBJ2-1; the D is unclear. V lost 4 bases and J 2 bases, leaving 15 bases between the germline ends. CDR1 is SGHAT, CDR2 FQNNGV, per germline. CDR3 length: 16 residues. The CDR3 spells CASSSDFSLAYNEQFF. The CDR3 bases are TGTGCCAGCAGCTCAGATTTTTCACTGGCCTACAATGAGCAGTTCTTC.

CDR3 coding DNA: TGTGCCAGTCGTAACCGGGACAACAGTTACGAGCAGTACTTC. This codes for CASRNRDNSYEQYF. This chain links TRBV28 with TRBJ2-7; D may be TRBD1 (6 bases). The V end was cut by 9 bases, the J end by 4 bases, with 19 bases between. The germline CDR1 and CDR2 sequences are MDHEN and SYDVKM. The CDR3 loop spans 14 amino acids.

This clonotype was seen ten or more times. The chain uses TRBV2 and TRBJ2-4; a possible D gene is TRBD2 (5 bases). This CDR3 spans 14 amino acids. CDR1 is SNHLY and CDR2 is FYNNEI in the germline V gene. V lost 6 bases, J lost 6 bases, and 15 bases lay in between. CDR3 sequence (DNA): TGTGCCAGCAGGGTGTTGAGGGTGGCAAACATTCAGTACTTC. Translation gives CASRVLRVANIQYF. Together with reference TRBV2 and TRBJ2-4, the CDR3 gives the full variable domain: EPEVTQTPSHQVTQMGQEVILRCVPISNHLYFYWYRQILGQKVEFLVSFYNNEISEKSEIFDDQFSVERPDGSNFTLKIRSTKLEDSAMYFCASRVLRVANIQYFGAGTRLSVL.

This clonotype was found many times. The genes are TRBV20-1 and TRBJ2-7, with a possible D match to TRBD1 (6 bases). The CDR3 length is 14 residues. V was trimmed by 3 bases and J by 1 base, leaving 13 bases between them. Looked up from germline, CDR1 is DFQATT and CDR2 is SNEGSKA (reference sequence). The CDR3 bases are TGCAGTGCTAGCGAGGCAGGGGCGTCCTACGAGCAGTACTTC. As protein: CSASEAGASYEQYF.

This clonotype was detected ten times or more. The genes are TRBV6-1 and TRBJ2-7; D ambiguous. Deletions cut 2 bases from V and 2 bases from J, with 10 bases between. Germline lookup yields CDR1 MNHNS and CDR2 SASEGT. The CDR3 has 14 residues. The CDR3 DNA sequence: TGTGCCAGCAGTGAACGCGACGCAACCTACGAGCAGTACTTC. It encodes CASSERDATYEQYF.

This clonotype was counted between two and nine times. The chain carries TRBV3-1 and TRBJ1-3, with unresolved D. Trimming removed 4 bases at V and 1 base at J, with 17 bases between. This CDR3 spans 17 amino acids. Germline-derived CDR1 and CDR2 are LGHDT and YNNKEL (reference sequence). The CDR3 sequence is CASSLQVAFGSGNTIYF. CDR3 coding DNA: TGTGCCAGCAGCCTGCAGGTCGCCTTTGGATCTGGAAACACCATATATTTT.

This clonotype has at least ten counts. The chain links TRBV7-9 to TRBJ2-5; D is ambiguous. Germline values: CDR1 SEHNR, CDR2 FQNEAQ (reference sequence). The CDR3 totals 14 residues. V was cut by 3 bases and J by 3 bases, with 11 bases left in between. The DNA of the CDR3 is TGTGCCAGCAGCTTCGCTAGGGTTAAAGAGACCCAGTACTTC. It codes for CASSFARVKETQYF.

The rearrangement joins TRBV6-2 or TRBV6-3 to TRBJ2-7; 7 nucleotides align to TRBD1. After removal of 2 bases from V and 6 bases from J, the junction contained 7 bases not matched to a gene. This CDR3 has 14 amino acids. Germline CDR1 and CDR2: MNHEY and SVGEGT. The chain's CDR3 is CASSYRQGSLEQYF. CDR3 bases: TGTGCCAGCAGTTACAGACAGGGCAGCCTCGAGCAGTACTTC.

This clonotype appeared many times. CDR3 in amino acids: CSARDSGIAQETQYF. Written as DNA, the CDR3 is TGCAGTGCTAGAGATAGCGGTATCGCCCAAGAGACCCAGTACTTC. V usage is TRBV20-1 and J usage is TRBJ2-5, with TRBD2 as a possible D gene (6 bases). This CDR3 contains 15 residues. V shed 0 bases and J shed 1 base, with 12 bases lying between them. Germline CDR1 reads DFQATT; CDR2 reads SNEGSKA (reference sequence).

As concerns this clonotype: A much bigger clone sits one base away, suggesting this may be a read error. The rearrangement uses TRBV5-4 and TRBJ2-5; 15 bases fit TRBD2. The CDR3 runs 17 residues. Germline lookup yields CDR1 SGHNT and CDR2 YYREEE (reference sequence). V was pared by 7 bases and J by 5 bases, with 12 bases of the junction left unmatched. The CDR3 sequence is CASGRGLAGGGEETQYF. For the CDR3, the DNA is TGTGCCAGCGGCCGGGGACTAGCGGGAGGTGGGGAGGAGACCCAGTACTTC.

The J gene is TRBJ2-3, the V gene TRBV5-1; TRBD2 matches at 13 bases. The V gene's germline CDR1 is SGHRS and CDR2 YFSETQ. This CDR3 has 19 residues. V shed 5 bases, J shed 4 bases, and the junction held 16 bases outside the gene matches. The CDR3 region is CASRYNTVTSGRGADTQYF. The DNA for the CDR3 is TGCGCCAGCAGATACAACACTGTCACTAGCGGGAGGGGTGCAGATACGCAGTATTTT.